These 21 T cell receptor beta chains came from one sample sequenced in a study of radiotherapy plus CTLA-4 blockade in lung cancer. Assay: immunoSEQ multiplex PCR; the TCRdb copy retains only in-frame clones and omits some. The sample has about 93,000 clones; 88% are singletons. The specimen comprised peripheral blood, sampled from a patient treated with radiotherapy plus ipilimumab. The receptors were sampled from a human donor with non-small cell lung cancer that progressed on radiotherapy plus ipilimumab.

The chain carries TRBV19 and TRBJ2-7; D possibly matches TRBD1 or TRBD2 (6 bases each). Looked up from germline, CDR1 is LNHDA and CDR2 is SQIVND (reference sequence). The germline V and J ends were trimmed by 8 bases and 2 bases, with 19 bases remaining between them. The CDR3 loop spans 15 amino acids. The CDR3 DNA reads TGTGCCAGTTCGGGGGCGGGCTTCTCCCCCTACGAGCAGTACTTC. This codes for CASSGAGFSPYEQYF.

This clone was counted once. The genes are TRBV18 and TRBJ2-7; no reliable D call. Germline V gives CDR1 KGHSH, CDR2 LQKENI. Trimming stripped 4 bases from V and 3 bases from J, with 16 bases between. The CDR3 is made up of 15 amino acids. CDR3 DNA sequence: TGTGCCAGCTCACTCTCGGGTATTGTGGACTACGAGCAGTACTTC. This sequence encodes CASSLSGIVDYEQYF.

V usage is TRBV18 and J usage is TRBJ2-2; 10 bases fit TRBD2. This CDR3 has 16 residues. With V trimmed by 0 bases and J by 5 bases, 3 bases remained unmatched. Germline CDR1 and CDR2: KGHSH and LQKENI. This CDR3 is CASSPPVGLATGELFF. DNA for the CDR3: TGTGCCAGCTCACCACCGGTGGGACTAGCGACCGGGGAGCTGTTTTTT.

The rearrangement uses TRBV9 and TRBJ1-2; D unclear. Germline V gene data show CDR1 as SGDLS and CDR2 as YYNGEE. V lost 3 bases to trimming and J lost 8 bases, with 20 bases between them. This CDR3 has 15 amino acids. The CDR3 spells CASSASLLGPRGYTF. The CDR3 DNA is TGTGCCAGCAGCGCGTCCCTGTTGGGCCCAAGGGGCTACACCTTC.

The DNA of the CDR3 is TGTGCCAGCTCACCACAGGCAGTCCCTGGGGCCAACGTCCTGACTTTC. This translates into CASSPQAVPGANVLTF. The chain has TRBV18 and TRBJ2-6; the D is unclear. Trimming took off 1 base at V and 2 bases at J, with 9 bases between the two ends. Germline V lookup: CDR1 KGHSH, CDR2 LQKENI. This CDR3 has 16 amino acids.

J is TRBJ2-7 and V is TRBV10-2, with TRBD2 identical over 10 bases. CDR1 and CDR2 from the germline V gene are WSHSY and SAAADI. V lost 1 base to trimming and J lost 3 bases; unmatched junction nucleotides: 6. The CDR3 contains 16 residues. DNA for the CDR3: TGCGCCAGCAGTGAGTTTTTGGCTAGCGGGAGCTACGAGCAGTACTTC. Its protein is CASSEFLASGSYEQYF.

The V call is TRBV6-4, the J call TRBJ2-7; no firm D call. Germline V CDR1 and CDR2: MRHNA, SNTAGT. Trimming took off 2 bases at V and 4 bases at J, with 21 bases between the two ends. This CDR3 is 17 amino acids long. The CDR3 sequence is CASSDVPPWFLFYEQYF. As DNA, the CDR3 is TGTGCCAGCAGTGACGTACCTCCCTGGTTCCTTTTTTACGAGCAGTACTTC.

The DNA of the CDR3 is TGTGCCAGCAGCTTCCCTACGGCTTTCTTT. The encoded protein is CASSFPTAFF. The rearrangement uses TRBV7-9 and TRBJ1-1; D unclear. From germline, CDR1 is SEHNR and CDR2 FQNEAQ (reference sequence). The ends were cut back, 3 bases at V and 11 bases at J, with 7 bases in the middle. This CDR3 comprises 10 residues.

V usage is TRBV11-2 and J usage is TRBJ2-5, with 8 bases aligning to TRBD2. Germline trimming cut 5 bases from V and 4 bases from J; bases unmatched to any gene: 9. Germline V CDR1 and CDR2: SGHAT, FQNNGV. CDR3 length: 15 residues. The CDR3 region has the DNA TGTGCCAGCAGCCGCCATCGGGGGGGCCCAGAGACCCAGTACTTC. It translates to CASSRHRGGPETQYF.

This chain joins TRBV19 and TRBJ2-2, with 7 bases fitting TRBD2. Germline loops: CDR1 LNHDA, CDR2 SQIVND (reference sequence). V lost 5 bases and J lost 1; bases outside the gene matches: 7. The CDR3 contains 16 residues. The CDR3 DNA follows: TGTGCCAGTAGTCCCTTGTCGGGGGGGAACACCGGGGAGCTGTTTTTT. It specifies CASSPLSGGNTGELFF.

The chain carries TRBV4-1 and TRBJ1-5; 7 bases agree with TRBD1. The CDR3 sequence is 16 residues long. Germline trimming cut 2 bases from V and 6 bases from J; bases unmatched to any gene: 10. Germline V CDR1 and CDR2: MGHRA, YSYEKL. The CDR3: CASSQQTGFGSQPQHF. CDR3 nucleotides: TGCGCCAGCAGCCAACAGACAGGGTTTGGGAGTCAGCCCCAGCATTTT.

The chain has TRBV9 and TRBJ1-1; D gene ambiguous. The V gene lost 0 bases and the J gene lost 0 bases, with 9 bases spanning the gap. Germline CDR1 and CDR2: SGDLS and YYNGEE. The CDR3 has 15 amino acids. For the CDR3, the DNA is TGTGCCAGCAGCGTAGTTCCAGGCCTGAACACTGAAGCTTTCTTT. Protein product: CASSVVPGLNTEAFF.

The CDR3, as DNA: TGCGCCAGCAGCTTGCCGCCAATCATGGGGACAGGGGGCCGCCTAGCCAAAAACATTCAGTACTTC. This sequence encodes CASSLPPIMGTGGRLAKNIQYF. The chain combines TRBV5-1 with TRBJ2-4, with 12 bases fitting TRBD1. The CDR3 sequence is 22 residues long. The germline CDR1 and CDR2 sequences are SGHRS and YFSETQ. The junction had 17 bases not matched to a gene; V was cut back by 1 base and J by 0 bases.

CDR3 nucleotide sequence: TGTGCCTGGAGTGTACTAGGGTCCGAGTATGGCTACACCTTC. Translating gives CAWSVLGSEYGYTF. The chain couples TRBV30 to TRBJ1-2; D is ambiguous. The CDR3 covers 14 residues. Trimming removed 0 bases from V and 5 bases from J, with 13 bases in between. The germline V gene has CDR1 GTSNPN and CDR2 SVGIG (reference sequence). The full variable domain, with the rest looked up from reference TRBV30 and TRBJ1-2, is SQTIHQWPATLVQPVGSPLSLECTVEGTSNPNLYWYRQAAGRGLQLLFYSVGIGQISSEVPQNLSASRPQDRQFILSSKKLLLSDSGFYLCAWSVLGSEYGYTFGSGTRLTVV.

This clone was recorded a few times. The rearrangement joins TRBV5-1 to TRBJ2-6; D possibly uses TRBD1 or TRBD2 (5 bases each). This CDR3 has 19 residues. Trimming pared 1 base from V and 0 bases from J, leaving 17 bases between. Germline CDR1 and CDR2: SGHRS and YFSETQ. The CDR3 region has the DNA TGCGCCAGCAGCTTGAGTGGTCGATCGGGGCTCTCTGGGGCCAACGTCCTGACTTTC. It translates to CASSLSGRSGLSGANVLTF.

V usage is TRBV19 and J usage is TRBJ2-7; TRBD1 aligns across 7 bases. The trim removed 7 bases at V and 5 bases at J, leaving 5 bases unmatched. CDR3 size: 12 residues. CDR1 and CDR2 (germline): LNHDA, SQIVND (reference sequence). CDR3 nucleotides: TGTGCCAGTACGGGACAGACTGACGAGCAGTACTTC. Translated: CASTGQTDEQYF.

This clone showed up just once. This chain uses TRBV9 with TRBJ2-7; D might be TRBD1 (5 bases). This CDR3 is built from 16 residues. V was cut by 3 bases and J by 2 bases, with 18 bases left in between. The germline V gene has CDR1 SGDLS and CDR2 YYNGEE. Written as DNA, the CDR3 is TGTGCCAGCAGCGGACCCATGGGCAGGGCCACCTACGAGCAGTACTTC. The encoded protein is CASSGPMGRATYEQYF.

The CDR3 is CASSNLVLNEQFF. The CDR3 DNA sequence: TGTGCCAGCAGTAACTTAGTCCTCAATGAGCAGTTCTTC. The chain couples TRBV6-1 to TRBJ2-1; D is undetermined. Trimming took 5 bases from V and 6 from J, leaving 11 bases between them. CDR1 and CDR2 (germline): MNHNS, SASEGT. The length of the CDR3 is 13 residues.

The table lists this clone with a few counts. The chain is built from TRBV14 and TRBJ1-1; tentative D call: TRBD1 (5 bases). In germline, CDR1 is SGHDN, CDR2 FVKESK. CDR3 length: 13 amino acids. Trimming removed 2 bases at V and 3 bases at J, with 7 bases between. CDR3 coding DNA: TGTGCCAGCAGCCAAATCAGGGACACTGAAGCTTTCTTT. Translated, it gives CASSQIRDTEAFF. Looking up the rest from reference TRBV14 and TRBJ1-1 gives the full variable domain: EAGVTQFPSHSVIEKGQTVTLRCDPISGHDNLYWYRRVMGKEIKFLLHFVKESKQDESGMPNNRFLAERTGGTYSTLKVQPAELEDSGVYFCASSQIRDTEAFFGQGTRLTVV.

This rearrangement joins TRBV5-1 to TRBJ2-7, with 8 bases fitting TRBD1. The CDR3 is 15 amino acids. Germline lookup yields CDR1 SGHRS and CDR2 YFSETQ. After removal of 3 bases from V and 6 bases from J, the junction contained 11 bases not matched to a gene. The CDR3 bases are TGCGCCAGCAGCTCCGCACAGGGGGGTTATGGCGAGCAGTACTTC. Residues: CASSSAQGGYGEQYF.

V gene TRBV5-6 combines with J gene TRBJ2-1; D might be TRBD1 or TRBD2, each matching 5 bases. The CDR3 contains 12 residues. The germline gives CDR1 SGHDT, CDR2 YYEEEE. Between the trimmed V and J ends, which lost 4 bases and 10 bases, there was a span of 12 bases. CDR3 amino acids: CASSRSGREQFF. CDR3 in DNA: TGTGCCAGCAGCCGCTCAGGGAGAGAGCAGTTCTTC.